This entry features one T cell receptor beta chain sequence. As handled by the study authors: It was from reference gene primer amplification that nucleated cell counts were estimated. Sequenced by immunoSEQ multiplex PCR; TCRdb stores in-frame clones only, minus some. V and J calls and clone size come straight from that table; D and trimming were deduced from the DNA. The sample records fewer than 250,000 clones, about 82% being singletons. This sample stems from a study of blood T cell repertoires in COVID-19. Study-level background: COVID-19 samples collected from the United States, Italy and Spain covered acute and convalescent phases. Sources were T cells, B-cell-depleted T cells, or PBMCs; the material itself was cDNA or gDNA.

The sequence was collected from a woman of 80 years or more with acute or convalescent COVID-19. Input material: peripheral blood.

The CDR3 here is CASSQREGTGGPRTEAFF. The DNA for the CDR3 is TGTGCCAGCAGCCAGAGGGAGGGGACAGGGGGCCCTAGGACTGAAGCTTTCTTT. This chain joins TRBV14 and TRBJ1-1, with TRBD1 matching over 12 bases. The CDR3 length is 18 residues. V was pared by 3 bases and J by 5 bases, with 13 bases of the junction left unmatched. CDR1 SGHDN and CDR2 FVKESK come from the germline V gene.